This TCR beta chain was retrieved from a study of T cell repertoires in cytomegalovirus infection. Overall study context: It was the public TCR beta signatures that indicated both CMV infection and matching HLA type.

This clonotype was seen only a few times. Its antigen is undetermined. TCRdb itself ran the reads through MiXCR, one entry per CDR3 protein. This table has roughly 760,000 distinct CDR3 sequences, less than 40% appearing once. Findings of the study overall: What dominated the ex vivo response were HLA-C-restricted CMV-specific TCR beta clonotypes. Cumulative frequency (of public TCR beta family members) identified carriers of CMV plus the relevant HLA.

This CDR3 comprises 15 residues. CDR1 LNHDA and CDR2 SQIVND come from the germline V gene (reference sequence). Trimming took 6 bases from V and 7 from J; bases not matched to a gene: 12. Input material: PBMCs. The chain links TRBV19 to TRBJ2-1, with 7 bases that match TRBD2. The TCR was taken from a human donor in good health (CMV status not recorded). Some clones in this sample may be carry-over from other donors' samples. The CDR3 spells CASSRLASGENEQFF. CDR3 coding DNA: TGTGCCAGTAGCCGACTAGCTAGCGGTGAGAATGAGCAGTTCTTC.